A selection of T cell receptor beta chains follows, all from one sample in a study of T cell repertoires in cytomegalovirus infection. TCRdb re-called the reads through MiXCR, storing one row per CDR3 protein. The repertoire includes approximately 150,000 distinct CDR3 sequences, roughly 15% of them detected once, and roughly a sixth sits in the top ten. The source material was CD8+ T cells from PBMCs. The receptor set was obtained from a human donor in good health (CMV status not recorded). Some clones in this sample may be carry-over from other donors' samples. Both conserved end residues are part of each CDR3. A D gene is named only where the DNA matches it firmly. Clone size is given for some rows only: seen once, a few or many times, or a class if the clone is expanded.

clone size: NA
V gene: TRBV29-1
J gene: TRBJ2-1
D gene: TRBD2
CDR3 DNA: TGCAGCGGTACAGGGCGGGAGGGAGAGTTCTTC
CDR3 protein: CSGTGREGEFF

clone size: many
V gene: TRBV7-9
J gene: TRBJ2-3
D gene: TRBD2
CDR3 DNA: TGTGCCAGCAGCCCTAGCGGGAGTAGCACAGATACGCAGTATTTT
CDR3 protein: CASSPSGSSTDTQYF

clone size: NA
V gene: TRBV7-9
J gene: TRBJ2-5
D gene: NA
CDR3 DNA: TGTGCCAGCAGCTTGGACCCCCAAGAGACCCAGTACTTC
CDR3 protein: CASSLDPQETQYF

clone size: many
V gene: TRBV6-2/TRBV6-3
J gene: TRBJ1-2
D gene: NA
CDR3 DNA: TGTGCCAGCAGTCGCCTCGGACAATCGGGGTATGGCTACACCTTC
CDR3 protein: CASSRLGQSGYGYTF

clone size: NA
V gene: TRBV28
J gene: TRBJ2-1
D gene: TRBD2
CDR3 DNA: TGTGCCAGCAGTCGGGACTACAACAATGAGCAGTTCTTC
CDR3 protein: CASSRDYNNEQFF

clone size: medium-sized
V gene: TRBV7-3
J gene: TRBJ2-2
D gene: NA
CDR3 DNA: TGTGCCAGCAGCAGATCGCCGGGACAACTAAACACCGGGGAGCTGTTTTTT
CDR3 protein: CASSRSPGQLNTGELFF

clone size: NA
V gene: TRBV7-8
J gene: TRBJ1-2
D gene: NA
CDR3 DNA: TGTGCCAGCAGCTTAGCAGGCCTCGGACAGTCCTACTATGGCTACACCTTC
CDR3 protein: CASSLAGLGQSYYGYTF

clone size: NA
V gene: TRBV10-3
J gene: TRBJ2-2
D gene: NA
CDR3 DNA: TGTGCCATCAGTGATCCTGACACCGGGGAGCTGTTTTTT
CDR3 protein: CAISDPDTGELFF

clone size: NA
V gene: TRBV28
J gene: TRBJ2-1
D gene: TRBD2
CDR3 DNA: TGTGCCAGCAGTTTATACGTGACTAGCGGGAGGGCCTCCTACAATGAGCAGTTCTTC
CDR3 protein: CASSLYVTSGRASYNEQFF

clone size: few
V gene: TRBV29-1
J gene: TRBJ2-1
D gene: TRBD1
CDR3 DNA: TGCAGCGTAGAATGGCCGGGACAGGGATCCTACAATGAGCAGTTCTTC
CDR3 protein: CSVEWPGQGSYNEQFF

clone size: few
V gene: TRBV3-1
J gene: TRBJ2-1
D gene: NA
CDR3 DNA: TGTGCCAGCAGCGGGGGTCCTCGCAATGAGCGGTTCTTC
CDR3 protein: CASSGGPRNERFF

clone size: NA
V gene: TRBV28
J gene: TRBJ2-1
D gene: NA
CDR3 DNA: TGTGCCAGCAGTTTATACTTAGGGGCAGATGAGCAGTTCTTC
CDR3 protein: CASSLYLGADEQFF

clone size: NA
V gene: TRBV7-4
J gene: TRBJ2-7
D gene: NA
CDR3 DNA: TGTGCCAGCAGCTTAGAAGGTCCGGGCTCCGAGCAGTACTTC
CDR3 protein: CASSLEGPGSEQYF

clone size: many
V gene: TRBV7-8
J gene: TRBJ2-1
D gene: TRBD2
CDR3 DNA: TGTGCCAGCAGCCGTACTAGCGGGAAAGGTGATGAGCAGTTCTTC
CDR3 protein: CASSRTSGKGDEQFF

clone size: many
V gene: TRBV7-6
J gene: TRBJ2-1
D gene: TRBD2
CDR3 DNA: TGTGCCAGCAGCCTGCAGACTAGCGGGGCATACAATGAGCAGTTCTTC
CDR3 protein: CASSLQTSGAYNEQFF

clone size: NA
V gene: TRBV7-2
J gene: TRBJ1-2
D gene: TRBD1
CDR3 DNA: TGTGCCAGCAGCGATAAGGGGACAGGGGTCTATGGCTACACCTTC
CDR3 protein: CASSDKGTGVYGYTF

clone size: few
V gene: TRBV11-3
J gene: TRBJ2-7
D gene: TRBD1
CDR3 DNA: TGTGCCAGCAGCAACTACAGGGGCGACGAGCAGTACTTC
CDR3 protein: CASSNYRGDEQYF

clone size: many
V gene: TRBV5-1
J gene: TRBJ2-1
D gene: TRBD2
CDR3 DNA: TGCGCCAGCAGAATAGCGGGAGCCTACAATGAGCAGTTCTTC
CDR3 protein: CASRIAGAYNEQFF

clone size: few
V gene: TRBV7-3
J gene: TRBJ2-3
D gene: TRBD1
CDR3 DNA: TGTGCCAGCAGCTCGGGACAGGGCTCAGATACGCAGTATTTT
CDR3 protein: CASSSGQGSDTQYF

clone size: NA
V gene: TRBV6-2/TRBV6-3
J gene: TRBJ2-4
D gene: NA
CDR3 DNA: TGTGCCAGCAGCCTTGACACCTATGGCACGAACATTCAGTACTTC
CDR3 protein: CASSLDTYGTNIQYF

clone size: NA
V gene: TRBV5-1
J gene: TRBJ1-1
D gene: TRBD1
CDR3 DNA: TGCGCCAGCAGCTTTTCCCAGGGACAGTATGAAGCTTTCTTT
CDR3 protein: CASSFSQGQYEAFF

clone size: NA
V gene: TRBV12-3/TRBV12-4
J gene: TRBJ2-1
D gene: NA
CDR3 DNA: TGTGCCAGCAGTTTCGGGGCGGGACCTAATGAGCAGTTCTTC
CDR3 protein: CASSFGAGPNEQFF

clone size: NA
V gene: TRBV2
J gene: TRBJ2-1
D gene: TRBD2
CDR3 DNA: TGTGCCAGCTTGGGAGGGCAAGAGTTCTTC
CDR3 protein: CASLGGQEFF

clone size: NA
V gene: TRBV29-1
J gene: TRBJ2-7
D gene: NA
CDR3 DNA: TGCAGCGTTGAGGCGTGGGACAAGACCTACGAGCAGTACTTC
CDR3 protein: CSVEAWDKTYEQYF

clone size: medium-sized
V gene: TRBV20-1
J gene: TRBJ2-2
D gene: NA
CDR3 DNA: TGCAGTGCAAAAAAGACGGTCACCGGGGAGCTGTTTTTT
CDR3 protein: CSAKKTVTGELFF

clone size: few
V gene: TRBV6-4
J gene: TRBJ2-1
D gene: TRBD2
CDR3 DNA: TGTGCCAGCAGTGACAAGGCAGCGGGAGCGGTTGAGCAGTTCTTC
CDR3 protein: CASSDKAAGAVEQFF

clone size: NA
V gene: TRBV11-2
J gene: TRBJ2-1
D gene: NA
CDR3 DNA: TGTGCCAGCCGCTCCCGACAGTCCCATGAGCAGTTCTTC
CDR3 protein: CASRSRQSHEQFF

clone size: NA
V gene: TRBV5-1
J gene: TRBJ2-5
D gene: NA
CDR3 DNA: TGCGCCAGCAGCGAAAAGGCAGCCCAGTACTTC
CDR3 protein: CASSEKAAQYF

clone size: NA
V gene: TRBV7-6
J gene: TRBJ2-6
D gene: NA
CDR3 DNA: TGTGCCAGCAGCCACGGGACCGCTGGGGCCAACGTCCTGACTTTC
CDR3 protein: CASSHGTAGANVLTF

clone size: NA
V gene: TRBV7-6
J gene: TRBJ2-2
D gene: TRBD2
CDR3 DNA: TGTGCCAGCAGCGGAGGACTAGCGGGAGGGGACGGGGAGCTGTTTTTT
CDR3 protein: CASSGGLAGGDGELFF

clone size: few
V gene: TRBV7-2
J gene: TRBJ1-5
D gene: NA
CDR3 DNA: TGTGCCAGCAGCTTAGTTATAAGGGGAGTCCATCAGCCCCAGCATTTT
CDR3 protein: CASSLVIRGVHQPQHF

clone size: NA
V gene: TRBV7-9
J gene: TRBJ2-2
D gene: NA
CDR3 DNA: TGTGCCAGCAGACTCACCGGCGGGGAGCTGTTTTTT
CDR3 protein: CASRLTGGELFF

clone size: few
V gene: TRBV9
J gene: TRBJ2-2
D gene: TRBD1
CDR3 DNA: TGTGCCAGCAGTCCGAGGACAGGGAGGAACACCGGGGAGCTGTTTTTT
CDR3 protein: CASSPRTGRNTGELFF

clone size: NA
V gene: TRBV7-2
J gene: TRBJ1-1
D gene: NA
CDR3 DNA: TGTGCCAGCAGCTTTACAGGGAACACTGAAGCTTTCTTT
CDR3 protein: CASSFTGNTEAFF

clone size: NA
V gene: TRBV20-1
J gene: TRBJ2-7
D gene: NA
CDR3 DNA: TGCAGTGCGCGCGGGATTGCCCTTACCTACGAGCAGTACTTC
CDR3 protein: CSARGIALTYEQYF

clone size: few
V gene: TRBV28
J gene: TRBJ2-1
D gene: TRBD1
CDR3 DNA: TGTGCCAGCAGTTTAGACAGGGGGCTCTACAATGAGCAGTTCTTC
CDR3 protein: CASSLDRGLYNEQFF

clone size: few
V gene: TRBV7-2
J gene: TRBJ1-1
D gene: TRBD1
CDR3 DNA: TGTGCCAGCGGACCGACAGGGCTCACTGAAGCTTTCTTT
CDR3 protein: CASGPTGLTEAFF

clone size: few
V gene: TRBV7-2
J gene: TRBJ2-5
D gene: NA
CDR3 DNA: TGTGCCAGCAGCAGGGCCCACAGGGAGACCCAGTACTTC
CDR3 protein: CASSRAHRETQYF

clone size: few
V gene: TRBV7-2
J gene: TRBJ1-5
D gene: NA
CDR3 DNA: TGTGCCAGCAGCTTACGAGCAACGCTAGAACCGCCCCAGCATTTT
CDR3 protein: CASSLRATLEPPQHF

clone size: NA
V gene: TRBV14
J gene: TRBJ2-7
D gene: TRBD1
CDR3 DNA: TGTGCCAGCAGCCGCCCCGGGACAGGGAGCTCCTACGAGCAGTACTTC
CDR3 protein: CASSRPGTGSSYEQYF

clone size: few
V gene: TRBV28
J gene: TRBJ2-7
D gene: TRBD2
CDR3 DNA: TGTGCCAGCTACTATGGAGGGGTAGCGGGACCCTACGAGCAGTACTTC
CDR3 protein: CASYYGGVAGPYEQYF

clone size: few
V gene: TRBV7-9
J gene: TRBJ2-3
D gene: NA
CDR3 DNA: TGTGCCAGCAGCTTAGAACAGGGTCCAGATACGCAGTATTTT
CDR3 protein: CASSLEQGPDTQYF

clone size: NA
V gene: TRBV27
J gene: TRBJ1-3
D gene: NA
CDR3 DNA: TGTGCCAGCAGGGCACAGGGTTCCGGAAACACCATATATTTT
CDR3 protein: CASRAQGSGNTIYF

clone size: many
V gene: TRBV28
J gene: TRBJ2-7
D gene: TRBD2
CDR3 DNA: TGTGCCAGCAGTACCGGGACTAGCAGTAGAGAGCAGTACTTC
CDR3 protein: CASSTGTSSREQYF

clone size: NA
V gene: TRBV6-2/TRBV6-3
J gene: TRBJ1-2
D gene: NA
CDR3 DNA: TGTGCCAGCAGTTACGACACCTCTCGGGGCACCTTC
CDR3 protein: CASSYDTSRGTF

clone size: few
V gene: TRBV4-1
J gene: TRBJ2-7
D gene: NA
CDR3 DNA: TGCGCCAGCAGCCAAGCCCCGGACGACGAGCAGTACTTC
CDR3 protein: CASSQAPDDEQYF

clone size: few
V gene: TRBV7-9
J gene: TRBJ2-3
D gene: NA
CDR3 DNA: TGTGCCAGCAGCCCCGCTACCCGCACCACAGATACGCAGTATTTT
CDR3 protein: CASSPATRTTDTQYF

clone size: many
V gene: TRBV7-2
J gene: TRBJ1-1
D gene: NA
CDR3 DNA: TGTGCCAGCAGCCCGACAGCCTTCAACACTGAAGCTTTCTTT
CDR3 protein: CASSPTAFNTEAFF

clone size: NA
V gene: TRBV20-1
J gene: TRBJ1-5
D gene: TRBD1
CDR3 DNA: TGCAGTGCTAGAGCGCAGGGCACAGGGGACGACTGGTCCCAGCATTTT
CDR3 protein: CSARAQGTGDDWSQHF

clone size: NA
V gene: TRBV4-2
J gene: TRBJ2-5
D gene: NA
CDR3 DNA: TGTGCCAGCAGCCAAGATCAGGATGCAAGAGAGACCCAGTACTTC
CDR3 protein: CASSQDQDARETQYF

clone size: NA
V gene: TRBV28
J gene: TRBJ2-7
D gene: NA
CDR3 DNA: TGTGCCAGCAGTTTTGGGACGAACTACGAGCAGTACTTC
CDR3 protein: CASSFGTNYEQYF

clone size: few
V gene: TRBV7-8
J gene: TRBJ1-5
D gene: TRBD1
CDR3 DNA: TGTGCCAGCAGCTTAGCAGGGGGCAAGGATCAGCCCCAGCATTTT
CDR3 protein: CASSLAGGKDQPQHF